A single TCR beta chain is shown here with its context. Antigen unknown. The PCR was carried out with 60 Vbeta primers and 13 Jbeta primers. Assay: immunoSEQ multiplex PCR; the TCRdb copy retains only in-frame clones and omits some. The data show roughly 100,000 clones, about 70% seen once. The sample belongs to a study of cytomegalovirus exposure and HLA in healthy donors. Study-wide points: Later work showed greater clonal expansion in HLA-associated TCR beta chains than in equally common others. Available immune exposure information covered CMV serostatus only.

The CDR3 loop spans 16 amino acids. The V end was cut by 1 base, the J end by 4 bases, with 16 bases between. The germline CDR1 and CDR2 sequences are SEHNR and FQNEAQ (reference sequence). The J gene is TRBJ1-2, the V gene TRBV7-9; a possible D gene is TRBD1 (5 bases). This clonotype was obtained from a woman aged 45-65 years in good health and CMV-seropositive. Source material: PBMCs. The CDR3 coding sequence is TGTGCCAGCAGCTTAGACGGTACAGGATCTATCTATGGCTACACCTTC. This gives the protein CASSLDGTGSIYGYTF.